This entry lists 2 T cell receptor beta chains sequenced from one sample in a study of PD-L1 blockade in urothelial cancer. Clones were read by immunoSEQ multiplex PCR, and TCRdb kept only the in-frame ones, dropping some. The table records fewer than 45,000 clones, roughly 88% of them present only once. Stated time point: pretreatment peripheral blood. Sample: PBMCs, taken around atezolizumab (anti-PD-L1) treatment. These receptors were collected from a donor aged 40 or older with urothelial cancer.

The chain employs TRBV10-3 and TRBJ2-3; TRBD2 matches 12 bases. CDR3 length equals 15 residues. With 2 bases clipped from V and 6 bases from J, the junction kept 3 bases outside the gene matches. CDR1 ENHRY and CDR2 SYGVKD come from the germline V gene. The CDR3 DNA follows: TGTGCCATCAGTGAGCTAGCGGGAGGGCGGGATACGCAGTATTTT. It translates to CAISELAGGRDTQYF.

The chain links TRBV2 to TRBJ1-5; 7 bases agree with TRBD1. Germline values: CDR1 SNHLY, CDR2 FYNNEI. The CDR3 sequence is 14 residues long. The CDR3 nucleotides read TGTGCTCGGGGGGGACAGCACCCGAATCAGCCCCAGCATTTT. Protein: CARGGQHPNQPQHF.